A few counts support the clone carrying this T cell receptor beta chain. Its antigen is not identified. The CDR3 is 15 residues long. V lost 0 bases and J lost 5, with 14 bases in between. Looked up from germline, CDR1 is SGHRS and CDR2 is YFSETQ. The sample comes from a study of T-cell memory formation after mild COVID-19. Study background: Largely, the TCR clusters proved donor specific.

A 5'RACE reaction primed in the constant segment made cDNA libraries of TCR alpha and TCR beta, and these carried sample barcodes and UMIs. TCRdb reanalysed the 5' RACE reads using MiXCR and keeps one entry per CDR3 protein. The data show 560,000 or so distinct CDR3 sequences, with 15% to 20% seen just once and 8.1% held by the top ten. Overall study findings and caveats: Later expanders leaned CD4+, whereas day 15 to 85 contracting clones were balanced CD4/CD8.

This chain joins TRBV5-1 and TRBJ2-5; D possibly matches TRBD1 or TRBD2 (5 bases each). The sequenced sample consisted of PBMCs or a T cell subset sorted from them (not recorded which). The source is an adult woman who had mild COVID-19 (a few samples of this study predate the infection). Cell type and time point are not known. CDR3 bases: TGCGCCAGCAGCTTGGTGGTGGGACCGGTGGAGACCCAGTACTTC. This codes for CASSLVVGPVETQYF.